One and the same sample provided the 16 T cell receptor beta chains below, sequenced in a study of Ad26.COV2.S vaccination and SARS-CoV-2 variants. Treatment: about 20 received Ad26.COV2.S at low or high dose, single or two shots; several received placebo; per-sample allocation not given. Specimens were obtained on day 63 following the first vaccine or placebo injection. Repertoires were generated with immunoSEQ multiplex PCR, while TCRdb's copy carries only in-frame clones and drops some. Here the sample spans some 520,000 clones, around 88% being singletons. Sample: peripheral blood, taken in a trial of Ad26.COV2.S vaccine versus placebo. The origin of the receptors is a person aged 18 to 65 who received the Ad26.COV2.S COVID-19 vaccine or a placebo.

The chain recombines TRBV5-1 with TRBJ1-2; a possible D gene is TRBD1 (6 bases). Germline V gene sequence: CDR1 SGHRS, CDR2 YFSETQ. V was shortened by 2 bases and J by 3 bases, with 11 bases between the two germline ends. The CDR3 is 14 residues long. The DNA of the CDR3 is TGCGCCAGCAGCTTACAGGGTACCGACTATGGCTACACCTTC. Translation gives CASSLQGTDYGYTF.

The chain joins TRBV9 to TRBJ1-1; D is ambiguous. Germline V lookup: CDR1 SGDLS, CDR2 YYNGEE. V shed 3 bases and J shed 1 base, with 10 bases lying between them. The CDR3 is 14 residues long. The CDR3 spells CASSADGTNTEAFF. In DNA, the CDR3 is TGTGCCAGCAGCGCGGACGGTACGAACACTGAAGCTTTCTTT.

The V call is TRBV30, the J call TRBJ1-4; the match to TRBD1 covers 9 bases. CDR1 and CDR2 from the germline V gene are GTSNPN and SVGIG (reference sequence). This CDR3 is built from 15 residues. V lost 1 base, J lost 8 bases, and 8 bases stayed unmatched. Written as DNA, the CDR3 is TGTGCCTGGAGTGGGGACAGGGCGGAGGGGGAAAAACTGTTTTTT. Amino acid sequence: CAWSGDRAEGEKLFF.

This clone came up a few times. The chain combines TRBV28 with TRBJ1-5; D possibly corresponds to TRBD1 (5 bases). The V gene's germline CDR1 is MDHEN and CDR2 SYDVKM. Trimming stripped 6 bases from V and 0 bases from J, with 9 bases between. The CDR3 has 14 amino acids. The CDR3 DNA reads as TGTGCCAGCAGGCGGGACGCTAGCAATCAGCCCCAGCATTTT. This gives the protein CASRRDASNQPQHF. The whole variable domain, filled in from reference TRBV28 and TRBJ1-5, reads DVKVTQSSRYLVKRTGEKVFLECVQDMDHENMFWYRQDPGLGLRLIYFSYDVKMKEKGDIPEGYSVSREKKERFSLILESASTNQTSMYLCASRRDASNQPQHFGDGTRLSIL.

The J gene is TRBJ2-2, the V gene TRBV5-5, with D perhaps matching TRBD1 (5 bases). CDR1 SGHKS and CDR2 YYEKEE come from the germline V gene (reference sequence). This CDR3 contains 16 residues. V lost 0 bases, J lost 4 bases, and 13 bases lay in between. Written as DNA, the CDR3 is TGTGCCAGCAGCTTGGTCAGCCCAGGGATCACCGGGGAGCTGTTTTTT. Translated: CASSLVSPGITGELFF.

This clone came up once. The chain's CDR3 is CASSQAPGAGGNEQFF. The DNA of the CDR3 is TGTGCCAGCAGCCAAGCTCCAGGGGCAGGGGGGAATGAGCAGTTCTTC. The chain carries TRBV4-2 and TRBJ2-1, with D tentatively TRBD1 (7 bases). V gave up 1 base and J gave up 7 bases, with 17 bases separating them. Per the germline V gene, CDR1 is LGHNA and CDR2 is YNFKEQ. The CDR3 has 16 amino acids.

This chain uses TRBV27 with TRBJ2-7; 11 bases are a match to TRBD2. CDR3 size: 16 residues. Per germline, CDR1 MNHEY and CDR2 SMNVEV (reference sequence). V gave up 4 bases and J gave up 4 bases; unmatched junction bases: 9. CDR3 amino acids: CASSSTSGSVVYEQYF. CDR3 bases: TGTGCCAGCAGTTCTACTAGCGGGAGTGTCGTTTACGAGCAGTACTTC.

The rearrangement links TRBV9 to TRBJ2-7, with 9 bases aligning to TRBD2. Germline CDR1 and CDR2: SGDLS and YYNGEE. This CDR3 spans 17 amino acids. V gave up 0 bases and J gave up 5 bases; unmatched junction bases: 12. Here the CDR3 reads CASSVAPVSGSANEQYF. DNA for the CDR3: TGTGCCAGCAGCGTAGCCCCCGTTAGCGGGAGTGCGAACGAGCAGTACTTC.

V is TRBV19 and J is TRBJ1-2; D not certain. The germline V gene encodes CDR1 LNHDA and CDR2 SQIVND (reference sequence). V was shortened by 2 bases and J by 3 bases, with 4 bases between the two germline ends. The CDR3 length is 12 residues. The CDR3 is CASSIRDYGYTF. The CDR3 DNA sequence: TGTGCCAGTAGTATAAGAGACTATGGCTACACCTTC.

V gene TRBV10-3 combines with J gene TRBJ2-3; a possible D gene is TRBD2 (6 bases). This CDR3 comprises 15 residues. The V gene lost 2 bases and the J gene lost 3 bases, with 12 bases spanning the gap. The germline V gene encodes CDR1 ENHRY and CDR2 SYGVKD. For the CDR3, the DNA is TGTGCCATCAGTGAGACGGGAGAATGGACAGATACGCAGTATTTT. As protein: CAISETGEWTDTQYF.

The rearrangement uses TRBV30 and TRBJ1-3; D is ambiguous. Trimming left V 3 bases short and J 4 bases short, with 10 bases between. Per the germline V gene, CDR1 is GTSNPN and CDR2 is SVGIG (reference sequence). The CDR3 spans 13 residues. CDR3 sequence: CAWSPLGGNTIYF. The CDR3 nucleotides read TGTGCCTGGAGCCCCCTAGGGGGAAACACCATATATTTT. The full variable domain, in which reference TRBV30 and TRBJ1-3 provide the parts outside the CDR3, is SQTIHQWPATLVQPVGSPLSLECTVEGTSNPNLYWYRQAAGRGLQLLFYSVGIGQISSEVPQNLSASRPQDRQFILSSKKLLLSDSGFYLCAWSPLGGNTIYFGEGSWLTVV.

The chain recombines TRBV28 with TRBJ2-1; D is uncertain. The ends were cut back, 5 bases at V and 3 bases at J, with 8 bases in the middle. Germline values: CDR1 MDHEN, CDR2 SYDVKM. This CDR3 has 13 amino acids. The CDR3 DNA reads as TGTGCCAGCAGTACGACGGACTACAATGAGCAGTTCTTC. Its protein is CASSTTDYNEQFF.

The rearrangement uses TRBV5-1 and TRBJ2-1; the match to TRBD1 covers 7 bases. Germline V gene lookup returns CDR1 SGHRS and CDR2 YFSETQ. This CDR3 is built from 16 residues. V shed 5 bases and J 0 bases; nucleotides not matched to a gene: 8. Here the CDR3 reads CASSPQGQRSYNEQFF. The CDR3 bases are TGCGCCAGCAGTCCACAGGGACAGCGCTCCTACAATGAGCAGTTCTTC.

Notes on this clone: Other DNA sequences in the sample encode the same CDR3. The CDR3 region has the DNA TGTGCCACCAGCAGAGGAGGGATGAACACTGAAGCTTTCTTT. Amino acid sequence: CATSRGGMNTEAFF. The chain carries TRBV15 and TRBJ1-1; D remains ambiguous. Trimming removed 1 base from V and 0 bases from J, with 6 bases in between. Germline loops: CDR1 LNHNV, CDR2 YYDKDF (reference sequence). The length of the CDR3 is 14 residues. The entire variable domain, with the rest obtained from reference TRBV15 and TRBJ1-1, is as follows: DAMVIQNPRYQVTQFGKPVTLSCSQTLNHNVMYWYQQKSSQAPKLLFHYYDKDFNNEADTPDNFQSRRPNTSFCFLDIRSPGLGDTAMYLCATSRGGMNTEAFFGQGTRLTVV.

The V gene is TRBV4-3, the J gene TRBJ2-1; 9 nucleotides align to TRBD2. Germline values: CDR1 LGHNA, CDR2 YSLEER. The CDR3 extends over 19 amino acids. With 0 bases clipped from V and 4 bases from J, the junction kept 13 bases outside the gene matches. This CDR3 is CASSQEGLASLPSYNEQFF. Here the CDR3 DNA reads TGCGCCAGCAGCCAAGAAGGACTAGCGTCGCTCCCCTCGTACAATGAGCAGTTCTTC.

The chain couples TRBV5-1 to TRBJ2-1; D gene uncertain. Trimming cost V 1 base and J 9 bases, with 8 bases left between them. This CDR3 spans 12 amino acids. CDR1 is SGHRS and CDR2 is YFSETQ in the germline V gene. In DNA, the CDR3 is TGCGCCAGCAGCTTGAGGGTAGGTGAGCAGTTCTTC. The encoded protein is CASSLRVGEQFF.